Each of the 5 T cell receptor beta chains below was sequenced from the same sample in a study of blood T cell repertoires in COVID-19 (dated by TCRdb to about 2020). The library was prepared using the immunoSEQ multiplex PCR assay. In its TCRdb copy, this immuneACCESS table keeps in-frame sequences only and misses some clones. Where compared with another copy, unresolved V genes explain less than half of these, and the others have no known cause. This sample is represented by under 150,000 clones; less than 85% of them were singletons. Approximately 9% of the sample is in the top ten clones. What was sequenced was peripheral blood. Every receptor here comes from a woman at least 80 years old in a cohort sampled during active or convalescent COVID-19.

The V call is TRBV6-5, the J call TRBJ1-1; D remains ambiguous. The V end was cut by 8 bases, the J end by 8 bases, with 12 bases between. CDR1 and CDR2 (germline): MNHEY, SVGAGI. The length of the CDR3 is 11 residues. CDR3 in amino acids: CASSWAGEAFF. The DNA for the CDR3 is TGTGCCAGCTCGTGGGCCGGCGAAGCTTTCTTT.

This clone appeared once. CDR3 loop: CATSASGGSPAKNIQYF. For the CDR3, the DNA is TGTGCCACCAGTGCTTCAGGGGGCTCCCCAGCCAAAAACATTCAGTACTTC. The chain carries TRBV24-1 and TRBJ2-4; 8 positions agree with TRBD1. The ends lost 5 bases at V and 0 bases at J; junction bases unmatched: 8. Germline V gene lookup returns CDR1 KGHDR and CDR2 SFDVKD. The CDR3 consists of 17 residues.

The chain couples TRBV5-1 to TRBJ1-3; unclear D gene. Looked up from germline, CDR1 is SGHRS and CDR2 is YFSETQ. The CDR3 is 15 amino acids. The V end lost 4 bases, the J end lost 1 base, and 12 bases lay between the germline ends. CDR3 nucleotide sequence: TGCGCCAGCAGCCCCGGGAGCGGGTCTGGAAACACCATATATTTT. Its translation: CASSPGSGSGNTIYF.

The rearrangement links TRBV29-1 to TRBJ1-2; maybe TRBD1 (6 bases). Germline V gene data show CDR1 as SQVTM and CDR2 as ANQGSEA. The CDR3 consists of 15 residues. V was clipped by 0 bases and J by 0 bases, with 11 bases between them. The CDR3 region is CSVEDHRATNYGYTF. CDR3 nucleotide sequence: TGCAGCGTTGAAGATCACAGGGCCACTAACTATGGCTACACCTTC.

The DNA of the CDR3 is TGCGCCAGCAGTTTGCCGAGCGGGGGCCTACAAGTTACCCAGTACTTC. It encodes CASSLPSGGLQVTQYF. The chain carries TRBV5-1 and TRBJ2-5; TRBD2 matches at 8 bases. This CDR3 is built from 16 residues. In germline, CDR1 is SGHRS, CDR2 YFSETQ. V gave up 5 bases and J gave up 8 bases; unmatched junction bases: 17.